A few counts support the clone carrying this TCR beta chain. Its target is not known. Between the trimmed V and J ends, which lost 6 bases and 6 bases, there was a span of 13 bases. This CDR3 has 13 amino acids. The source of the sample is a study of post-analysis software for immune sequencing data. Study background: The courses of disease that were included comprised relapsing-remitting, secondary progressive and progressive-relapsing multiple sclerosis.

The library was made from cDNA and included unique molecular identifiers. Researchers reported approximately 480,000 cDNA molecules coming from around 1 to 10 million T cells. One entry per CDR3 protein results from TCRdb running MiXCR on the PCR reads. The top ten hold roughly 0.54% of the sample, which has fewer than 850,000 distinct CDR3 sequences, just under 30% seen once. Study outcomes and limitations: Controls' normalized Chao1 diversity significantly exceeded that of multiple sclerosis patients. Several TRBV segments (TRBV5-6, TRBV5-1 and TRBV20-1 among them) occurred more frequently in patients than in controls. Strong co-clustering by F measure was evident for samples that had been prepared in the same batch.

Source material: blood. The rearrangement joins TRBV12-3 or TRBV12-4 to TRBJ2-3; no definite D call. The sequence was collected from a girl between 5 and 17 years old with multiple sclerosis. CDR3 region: CASSPLLRDTQYF. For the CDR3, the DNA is TGTGCCAGCAGCCCCTTGTTACGCGATACGCAGTATTTT.